The 2 T cell receptor beta chains reported below all come from one sample, sequenced in a study of Ad26.COV2.S vaccination and SARS-CoV-2 variants. The method was immunoSEQ multiplex PCR; TCRdb's version includes in-frame clones alone and lacks a portion of them. The sample has a few hundred thousand clones; 88% are singletons. Described treatment: around 19 received Ad26.COV2.S at low or high dose, single or two shots; roughly five received placebo; per-sample allocation not given. Samples analyzed were those drawn on day 63 after the first vaccine or placebo injection. Material: peripheral blood, obtained in a trial of Ad26.COV2.S vaccine versus placebo. Receptors originate from a person aged 18-65 years who received the Ad26.COV2.S COVID-19 vaccine or a placebo.

The gene calls are TRBV7-8 and TRBJ2-5, with TRBD1 identical over 11 bases. The CDR3 totals 15 residues. CDR1 and CDR2 (germline): SGHVS, FQNEAQ. With V trimmed by 3 bases and J by 2 bases, 2 bases remained unmatched. The CDR3 protein is CASSFRDRGQETQYF. CDR3 nucleotides: TGTGCCAGCAGCTTCCGGGACAGGGGGCAAGAGACCCAGTACTTC.

This chain links TRBV14 with TRBJ2-5; TRBD1 matches 7 bases. In germline, CDR1 is SGHDN, CDR2 FVKESK. The V segment lost 6 bases and the J segment 4 bases; nucleotides outside the gene matches: 11. The CDR3 sequence is 15 residues long. The CDR3 reads CASRPGAGGLETQYF. As DNA, the CDR3 is TGTGCCAGCAGACCCGGGGCAGGGGGTTTAGAGACCCAGTACTTC. Full variable domain (remainder filled in from reference TRBV14 and TRBJ2-5): EAGVTQFPSHSVIEKGQTVTLRCDPISGHDNLYWYRRVMGKEIKFLLHFVKESKQDESGMPNNRFLAERTGGTYSTLKVQPAELEDSGVYFCASRPGAGGLETQYFGPGTRLLVL.